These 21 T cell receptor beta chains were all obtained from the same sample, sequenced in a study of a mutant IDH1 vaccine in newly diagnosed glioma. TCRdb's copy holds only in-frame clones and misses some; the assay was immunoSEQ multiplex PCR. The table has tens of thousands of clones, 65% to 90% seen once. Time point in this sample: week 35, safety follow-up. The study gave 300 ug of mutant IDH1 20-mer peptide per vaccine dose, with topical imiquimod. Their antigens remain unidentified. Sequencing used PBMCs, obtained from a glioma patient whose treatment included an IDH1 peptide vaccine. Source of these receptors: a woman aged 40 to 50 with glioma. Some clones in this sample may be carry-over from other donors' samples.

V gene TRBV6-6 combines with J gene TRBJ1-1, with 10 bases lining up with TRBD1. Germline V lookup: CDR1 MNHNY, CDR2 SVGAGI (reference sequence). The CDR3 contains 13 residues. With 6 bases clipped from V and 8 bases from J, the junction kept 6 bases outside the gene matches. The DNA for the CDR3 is TGTGCCAGCAGCCAGACAGGGGGCTACGAAGCTTTCTTT. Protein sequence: CASSQTGGYEAFF.

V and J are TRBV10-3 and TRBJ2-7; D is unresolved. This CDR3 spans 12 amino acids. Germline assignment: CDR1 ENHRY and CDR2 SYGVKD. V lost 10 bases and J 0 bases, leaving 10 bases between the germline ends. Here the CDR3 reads CATQVDSYEQYF. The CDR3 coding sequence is TGTGCCACCCAGGTCGACTCCTACGAGCAGTACTTC.

The CDR3 DNA is TGTGCCAGCAGGGAAGACCGGGACATCGGGGAGCTGTTTTTT. As protein: CASREDRDIGELFF. The chain uses TRBV7-2 and TRBJ2-2; possibly TRBD1 for D (6 bases). Germline values: CDR1 SGHTA, CDR2 FQGNSA. The CDR3 covers 14 residues. V lost 6 bases and J 7 bases, leaving 15 bases between the germline ends.

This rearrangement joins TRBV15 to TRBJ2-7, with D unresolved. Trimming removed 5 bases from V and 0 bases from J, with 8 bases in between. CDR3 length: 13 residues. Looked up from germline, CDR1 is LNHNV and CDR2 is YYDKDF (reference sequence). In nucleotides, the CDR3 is TGTGCCACCAGCCGGTGGGGCTCCTACGAGCAGTACTTC. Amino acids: CATSRWGSYEQYF.

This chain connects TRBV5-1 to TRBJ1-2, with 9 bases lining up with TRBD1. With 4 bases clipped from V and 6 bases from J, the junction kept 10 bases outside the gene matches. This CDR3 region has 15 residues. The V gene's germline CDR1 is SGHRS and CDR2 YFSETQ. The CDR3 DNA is TGCGCCAGCAGCGAGCAAGGACAGGGGAGGGATGGCTACACCTTC. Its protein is CASSEQGQGRDGYTF. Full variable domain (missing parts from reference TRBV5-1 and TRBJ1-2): KAGVTQTPRYLIKTRGQQVTLSCSPISGHRSVSWYQQTPGQGLQFLFEYFSETQRNKGNFPGRFSGRQFSNSRSEMNVSTLELGDSALYLCASSEQGQGRDGYTFGSGTRLTVV.

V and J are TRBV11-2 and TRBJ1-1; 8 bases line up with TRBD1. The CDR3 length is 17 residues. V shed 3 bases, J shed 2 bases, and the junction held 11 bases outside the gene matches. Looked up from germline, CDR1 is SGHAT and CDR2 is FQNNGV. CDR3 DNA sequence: TGTGCCAGCAGCTTCGACAGGGGTGGTTATACAAACACTGAAGCTTTCTTT. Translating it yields CASSFDRGGYTNTEAFF.

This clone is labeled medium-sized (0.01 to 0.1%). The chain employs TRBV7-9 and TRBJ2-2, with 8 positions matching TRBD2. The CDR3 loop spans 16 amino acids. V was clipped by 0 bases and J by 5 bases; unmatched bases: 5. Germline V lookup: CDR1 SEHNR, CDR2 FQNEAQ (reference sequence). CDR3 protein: CASSLASGSRTGELFF. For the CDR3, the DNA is TGTGCCAGCAGCTTAGCCAGCGGGAGTAGGACCGGGGAGCTGTTTTTT.

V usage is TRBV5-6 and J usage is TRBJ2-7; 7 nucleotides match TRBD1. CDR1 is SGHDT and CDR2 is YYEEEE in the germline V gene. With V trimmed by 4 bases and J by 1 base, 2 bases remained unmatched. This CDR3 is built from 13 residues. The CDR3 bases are TGTGCCAGCAGCAGGGGGCCTTCCTACGAGCAGTACTTC. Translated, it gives CASSRGPSYEQYF.

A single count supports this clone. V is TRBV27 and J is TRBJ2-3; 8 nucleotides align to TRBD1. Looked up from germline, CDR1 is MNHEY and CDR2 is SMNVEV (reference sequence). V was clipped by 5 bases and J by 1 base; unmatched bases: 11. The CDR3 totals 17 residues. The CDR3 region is CASSPIGQGSGTDTQYF. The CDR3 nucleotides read TGTGCCAGCAGTCCGATAGGACAGGGAAGCGGCACAGATACGCAGTATTTT.

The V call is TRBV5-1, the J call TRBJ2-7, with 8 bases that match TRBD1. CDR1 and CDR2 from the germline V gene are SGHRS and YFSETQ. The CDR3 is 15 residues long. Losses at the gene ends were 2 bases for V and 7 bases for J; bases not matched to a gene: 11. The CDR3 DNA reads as TGCGCCAGCAGCTTATTTCAGGGGGCTGCCCGGGAGCAGTACTTC. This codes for CASSLFQGAAREQYF.

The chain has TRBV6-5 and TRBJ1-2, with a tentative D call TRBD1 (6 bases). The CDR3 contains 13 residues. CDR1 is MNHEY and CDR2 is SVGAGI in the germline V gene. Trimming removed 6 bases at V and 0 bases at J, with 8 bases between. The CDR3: CASSRDTNYGYTF. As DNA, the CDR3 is TGTGCCAGCAGCAGGGACACTAACTATGGCTACACCTTC.

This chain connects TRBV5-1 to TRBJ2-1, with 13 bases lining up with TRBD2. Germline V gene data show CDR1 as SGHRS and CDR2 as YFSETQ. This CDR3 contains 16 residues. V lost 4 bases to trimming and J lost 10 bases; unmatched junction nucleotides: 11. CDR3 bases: TGCGCCAGCAGCATCCGGACTAGCGGGGGTCCGGGGGAGCAGTTCTTC. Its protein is CASSIRTSGGPGEQFF. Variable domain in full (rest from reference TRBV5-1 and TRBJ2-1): KAGVTQTPRYLIKTRGQQVTLSCSPISGHRSVSWYQQTPGQGLQFLFEYFSETQRNKGNFPGRFSGRQFSNSRSEMNVSTLELGDSALYLCASSIRTSGGPGEQFFGPGTRLTVL.

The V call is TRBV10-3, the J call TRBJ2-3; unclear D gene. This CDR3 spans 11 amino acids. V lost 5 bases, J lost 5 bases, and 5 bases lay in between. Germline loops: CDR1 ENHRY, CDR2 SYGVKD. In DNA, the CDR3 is TGTGCCATCAGTTCTGGAGATACGCAGTATTTT. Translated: CAISSGDTQYF.

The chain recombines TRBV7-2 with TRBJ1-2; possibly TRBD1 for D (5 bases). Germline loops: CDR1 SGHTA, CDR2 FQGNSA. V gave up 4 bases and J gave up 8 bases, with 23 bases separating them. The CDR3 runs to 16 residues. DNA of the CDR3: TGTGCCAGCAGCTCCAGTAGGCCGTCACAGGCCGAGGGCTACACCTTC. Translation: CASSSSRPSQAEGYTF. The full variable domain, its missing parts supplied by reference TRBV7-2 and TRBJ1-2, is GAGVSQSPSNKVTEKGKDVELRCDPISGHTALYWYRQSLGQGLEFLIYFQGNSAPDKSGLPSDRFSAERTGGSVSTLTIQRTQQEDSAVYLCASSSSRPSQAEGYTFGSGTRLTVV.

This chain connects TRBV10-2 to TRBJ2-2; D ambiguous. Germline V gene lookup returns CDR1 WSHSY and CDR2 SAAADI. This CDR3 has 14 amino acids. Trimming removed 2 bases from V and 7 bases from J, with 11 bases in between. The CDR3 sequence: CASSEPVAGGELFF. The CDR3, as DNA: TGCGCCAGCAGTGAGCCGGTGGCCGGCGGGGAGCTGTTTTTT.

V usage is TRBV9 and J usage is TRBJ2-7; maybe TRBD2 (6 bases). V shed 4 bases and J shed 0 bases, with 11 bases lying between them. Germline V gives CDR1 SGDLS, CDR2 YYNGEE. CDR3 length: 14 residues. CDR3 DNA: TGTGCCAGCAGCAGTGGGACTCACTCCTACGAGCAGTACTTC. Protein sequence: CASSSGTHSYEQYF.

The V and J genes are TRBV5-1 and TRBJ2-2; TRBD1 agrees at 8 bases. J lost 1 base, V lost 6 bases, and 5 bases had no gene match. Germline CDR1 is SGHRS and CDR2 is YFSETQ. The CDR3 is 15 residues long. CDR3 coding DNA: TGCGCCAGCACCCAGGGGGCCGGGAACACCGGGGAGCTGTTTTTT. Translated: CASTQGAGNTGELFF.

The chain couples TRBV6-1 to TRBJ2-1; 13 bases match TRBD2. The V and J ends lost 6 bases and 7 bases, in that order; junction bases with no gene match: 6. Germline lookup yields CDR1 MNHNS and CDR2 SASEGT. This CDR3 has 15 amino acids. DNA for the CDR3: TGTGCCAGCAGAACTAGCGGGAGGGCCCGGAATGAGCAGTTCTTC. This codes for CASRTSGRARNEQFF.

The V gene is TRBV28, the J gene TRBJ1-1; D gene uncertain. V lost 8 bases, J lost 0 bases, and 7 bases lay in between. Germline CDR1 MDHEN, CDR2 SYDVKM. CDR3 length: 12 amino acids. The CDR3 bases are TGTGCCAGCCTCAGTATGAACACTGAAGCTTTCTTT. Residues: CASLSMNTEAFF.

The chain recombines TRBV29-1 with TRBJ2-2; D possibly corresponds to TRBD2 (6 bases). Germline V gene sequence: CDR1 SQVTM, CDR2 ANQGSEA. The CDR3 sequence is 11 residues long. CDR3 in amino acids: CVGGNTGELFF. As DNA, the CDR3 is TGCGTCGGGGGGAACACCGGGGAGCTGTTTTTT.

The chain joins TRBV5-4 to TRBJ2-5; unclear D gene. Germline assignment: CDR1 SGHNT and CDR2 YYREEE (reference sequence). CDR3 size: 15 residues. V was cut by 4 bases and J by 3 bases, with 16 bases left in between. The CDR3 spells CASSPFYRPEETQYF. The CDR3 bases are TGTGCCAGCAGCCCGTTCTATCGACCCGAAGAGACCCAGTACTTC.